A selection of T cell receptor beta chains follows, all from one sample in a study of Graves' ophthalmopathy and Graves' hyperthyroidism. TCRdb used MiXCR to reprocess the multiplex PCR reads, holding one entry per CDR3 protein. Of about 400,000 distinct CDR3 sequences listed, approximately 20% are singletons. The specimen sequenced was peripheral blood. Every receptor here comes from a woman younger than 30 with Graves' ophthalmopathy. CDR3s include the opening cysteine and the closing phenylalanine or tryptophan. Each record gives: V gene, J gene, clone size, D gene, CDR3 protein, CDR3 DNA. D genes are given only for firm matches. Only some rows state a clone size, as once, few, many or a class for expanded clones.

v_gene: TRBV6-2/TRBV6-3; j_gene: TRBJ2-7; abundance: many; d_gene: NA; CDR3aa: CASSYLGSEYEQYF; CDR3nt: TGTGCCAGCAGTTACCTCGGCAGCGAGTACGAGCAGTACTTC
v_gene: TRBV11-1; j_gene: TRBJ2-3; abundance: few; d_gene: TRBD2; CDR3aa: CASSSGLAGDTDTQYF; CDR3nt: TGTGCCAGCAGCTCGGGACTAGCGGGGGACACAGATACGCAGTATTTT
v_gene: TRBV27; j_gene: TRBJ2-1; abundance: many; d_gene: NA; CDR3aa: CASRLAGSSYNEQFF; CDR3nt: TGTGCCAGCAGACTCGCGGGATCCTCCTACAATGAGCAGTTCTTC
v_gene: TRBV2; j_gene: TRBJ1-1; abundance: many; d_gene: NA; CDR3aa: CASIAPGSNTEAFF; CDR3nt: TGTGCCAGCATTGCGCCAGGGTCTAACACTGAAGCTTTCTTT
v_gene: TRBV5-1; j_gene: TRBJ1-1; abundance: many; d_gene: NA; CDR3aa: CASSLLGEDAEAFF; CDR3nt: TGCGCCAGCAGCTTGTTGGGTGAGGATGCTGAAGCTTTCTTT
v_gene: TRBV6-2/TRBV6-3; j_gene: TRBJ1-2; abundance: many; d_gene: NA; CDR3aa: CASRSNYGYTF; CDR3nt: TGTGCCAGCCGGAGTAACTATGGCTACACCTTC
v_gene: TRBV11-1; j_gene: TRBJ2-2; abundance: many; d_gene: TRBD1; CDR3aa: CASSLMRTGGTGELFF; CDR3nt: TGTGCCAGCAGCTTAATGCGGACAGGGGGCACCGGGGAGCTGTTTTTT
v_gene: TRBV30; j_gene: TRBJ1-2; abundance: few; d_gene: NA; CDR3aa: CAWSVAWGEEDYGYTF; CDR3nt: TGTGCCTGGAGTGTCGCGTGGGGAGAAGAGGATTATGGCTACACCTTC
v_gene: TRBV2; j_gene: TRBJ1-2; abundance: many; d_gene: TRBD1; CDR3aa: CASWEGASYGYTF; CDR3nt: TGTGCCAGCTGGGAGGGGGCTTCCTATGGCTACACCTTC
v_gene: TRBV30; j_gene: TRBJ2-3; abundance: few; d_gene: NA; CDR3aa: CAWSDTRTDTQYF; CDR3nt: TGTGCCTGGAGCGATACCCGCACAGATACGCAGTATTTT
v_gene: TRBV12-3/TRBV12-4; j_gene: TRBJ1-1; abundance: many; d_gene: NA; CDR3aa: CASSLEVNTEAFF; CDR3nt: TGTGCCAGCAGTTTAGAAGTGAACACTGAAGCTTTCTTT
v_gene: TRBV29-1; j_gene: TRBJ1-3; abundance: many; d_gene: TRBD1; CDR3aa: CSGSGTADSGNTIYF; CDR3nt: TGCAGCGGAAGCGGGACAGCCGACTCTGGAAACACCATATATTTT
v_gene: TRBV5-8; j_gene: TRBJ2-2; abundance: NA; d_gene: NA; CDR3aa: CASSFRGGTAGELFF; CDR3nt: TGTGCCAGCAGCTTCAGGGGGGGCACCGCCGGGGAGCTGTTTTTT
v_gene: TRBV6-2/TRBV6-3; j_gene: TRBJ2-7; abundance: many; d_gene: TRBD1; CDR3aa: CASSWGQGDFYEQYF; CDR3nt: TGTGCCAGCAGTTGGGGACAGGGCGATTTCTACGAGCAGTACTTC
v_gene: TRBV5-1; j_gene: TRBJ2-5; abundance: many; d_gene: NA; CDR3aa: CASSFDPLETQYF; CDR3nt: TGCGCCAGCAGCTTCGATCCCTTGGAGACCCAGTACTTC
v_gene: TRBV15; j_gene: TRBJ2-5; abundance: many; d_gene: TRBD2; CDR3aa: CATSRGLAGEGETQYF; CDR3nt: TGTGCCACCAGCAGGGGACTAGCGGGAGAAGGAGAGACCCAGTACTTC
v_gene: TRBV11-2; j_gene: TRBJ2-3; abundance: many; d_gene: TRBD2; CDR3aa: CASSLERLAGDTQYF; CDR3nt: TGTGCCAGCAGCTTAGAACGTCTAGCGGGCGATACGCAGTATTTT
v_gene: TRBV6-1; j_gene: TRBJ2-5; abundance: NA; d_gene: NA; CDR3aa: CASSEGQGLRETQYF; CDR3nt: TGTGCCAGCAGTGAAGGGCAGGGGCTAAGAGAGACCCAGTACTTC
v_gene: TRBV20-1; j_gene: TRBJ1-1; abundance: many; d_gene: TRBD1; CDR3aa: CSAPPRTGEAFF; CDR3nt: TGCAGTGCTCCCCCCCGGACAGGTGAAGCTTTCTTT
v_gene: TRBV28; j_gene: TRBJ2-7; abundance: many; d_gene: TRBD1; CDR3aa: CASSLWDRGTYEQYF; CDR3nt: TGTGCCAGCAGTTTATGGGACAGGGGGACCTACGAGCAGTACTTC
v_gene: TRBV12-3/TRBV12-4; j_gene: TRBJ2-7; abundance: NA; d_gene: NA; CDR3aa: CASTGRAGSYEQYF; CDR3nt: TGTGCCAGCACCGGCAGGGCAGGCTCCTACGAGCAGTACTTC
v_gene: TRBV14; j_gene: TRBJ1-1; abundance: many; d_gene: NA; CDR3aa: CASSQDWPTNTEAFF; CDR3nt: TGTGCCAGCAGCCAAGATTGGCCCACGAACACTGAAGCTTTCTTT
v_gene: TRBV30; j_gene: TRBJ1-2; abundance: NA; d_gene: TRBD1; CDR3aa: CAWRPGQGRGYGYTF; CDR3nt: TGTGCCTGGAGGCCCGGACAGGGAAGGGGGTATGGCTACACCTTC
v_gene: TRBV28; j_gene: TRBJ1-1; abundance: many; d_gene: NA; CDR3aa: CASSPPSTEAFF; CDR3nt: TGTGCCAGCAGCCCCCCGAGCACTGAAGCTTTCTTT
v_gene: TRBV6-2/TRBV6-3; j_gene: TRBJ2-5; abundance: many; d_gene: NA; CDR3aa: CASSLPGGSKTQYF; CDR3nt: TGTGCCAGCAGTCTCCCCGGCGGGTCGAAGACCCAGTACTTC
v_gene: TRBV30; j_gene: TRBJ1-1; abundance: many; d_gene: TRBD1; CDR3aa: CAWASTGATEAFF; CDR3nt: TGTGCCTGGGCCTCAACAGGGGCTACTGAAGCTTTCTTT
v_gene: TRBV6-1; j_gene: TRBJ1-6; abundance: many; d_gene: NA; CDR3aa: CAARTHDNSPLHF; CDR3nt: TGTGCCGCACGGACACACGATAATTCACCCCTCCACTTT
v_gene: TRBV5-1; j_gene: TRBJ2-5; abundance: NA; d_gene: TRBD1; CDR3aa: CASSLGLQGNQETQYF; CDR3nt: TGCGCCAGCAGCTTGGGACTACAGGGGAACCAAGAGACCCAGTACTTC
v_gene: TRBV7-9; j_gene: TRBJ1-2; abundance: NA; d_gene: TRBD1; CDR3aa: CASSPSTGNGYTF; CDR3nt: TGTGCCAGCAGCCCCTCGACAGGGAATGGCTACACCTTC
v_gene: TRBV2; j_gene: TRBJ1-5; abundance: many; d_gene: NA; CDR3aa: CASSESSGRQPQHF; CDR3nt: TGTGCCAGCAGTGAATCTTCAGGGCGTCAGCCCCAGCATTTT
v_gene: TRBV28; j_gene: TRBJ1-1; abundance: many; d_gene: NA; CDR3aa: CASTANTEAFF; CDR3nt: TGTGCCAGCACGGCGAACACTGAAGCTTTCTTT
v_gene: TRBV4-2; j_gene: TRBJ1-1; abundance: many; d_gene: NA; CDR3aa: CASSQDISDNTEAFF; CDR3nt: TGTGCCAGCAGCCAAGATATATCGGACAACACTGAAGCTTTCTTT
v_gene: TRBV11-1; j_gene: TRBJ2-5; abundance: many; d_gene: NA; CDR3aa: CASSTQAETQYF; CDR3nt: TGTGCCAGCAGCACCCAAGCGGAGACCCAGTACTTC
v_gene: TRBV27; j_gene: TRBJ1-2; abundance: many; d_gene: NA; CDR3aa: CATRTGDRSYTF; CDR3nt: TGTGCCACCCGGACGGGGGATAGGAGCTACACCTTC
v_gene: TRBV3-1; j_gene: TRBJ2-4; abundance: few; d_gene: NA; CDR3aa: CASSQAVQAVLLAKNIQYF; CDR3nt: TGTGCCAGCAGCCAAGCAGTACAGGCTGTCCTACTAGCCAAAAACATTCAGTACTTC
v_gene: TRBV6-2/TRBV6-3; j_gene: TRBJ1-2; abundance: NA; d_gene: TRBD1; CDR3aa: CASNQPPGQGDYGYTF; CDR3nt: TGTGCCAGCAATCAACCTCCGGGACAGGGGGACTATGGCTACACCTTC
v_gene: TRBV12-3/TRBV12-4; j_gene: TRBJ1-1; abundance: many; d_gene: NA; CDR3aa: CASSLAGPGKNTEAFF; CDR3nt: TGTGCCAGCAGTTTAGCGGGTCCCGGGAAGAACACTGAAGCTTTCTTT
v_gene: TRBV6-5; j_gene: TRBJ1-1; abundance: many; d_gene: NA; CDR3aa: CASSYLSRPNTEAFF; CDR3nt: TGTGCCAGCAGTTACTTAAGCAGGCCAAACACTGAAGCTTTCTTT
v_gene: TRBV5-1; j_gene: TRBJ2-7; abundance: many; d_gene: NA; CDR3aa: CASSLGGKSLYEQYF; CDR3nt: TGCGCCAGCAGCTTGGGGGGAAAGAGCCTCTACGAGCAGTACTTC
v_gene: TRBV2; j_gene: TRBJ1-1; abundance: NA; d_gene: NA; CDR3aa: CASSESQGNTEAFF; CDR3nt: TGTGCCAGCAGTGAATCGCAGGGCAATACTGAAGCTTTCTTT
v_gene: TRBV12-3/TRBV12-4; j_gene: TRBJ2-7; abundance: once; d_gene: NA; CDR3aa: CASSLYRDRSYEQYF; CDR3nt: TGTGCCAGCAGTTTATACAGGGACCGCTCCTACGAGCAGTACTTC
v_gene: TRBV9; j_gene: TRBJ2-7; abundance: many; d_gene: TRBD2; CDR3aa: CASSVGGGRAYEQYF; CDR3nt: TGTGCCAGCAGCGTAGGAGGCGGGAGGGCTTACGAGCAGTACTTC
v_gene: TRBV20-1; j_gene: TRBJ2-5; abundance: many; d_gene: NA; CDR3aa: CSAFLSTRETQYF; CDR3nt: TGCAGTGCTTTCTTATCTACTAGAGAGACCCAGTACTTC
v_gene: TRBV12-5; j_gene: TRBJ2-5; abundance: many; d_gene: NA; CDR3aa: CASGWGGGQETQYF; CDR3nt: TGTGCTAGTGGTTGGGGAGGGGGGCAAGAGACCCAGTACTTC
v_gene: TRBV6-1; j_gene: TRBJ1-2; abundance: NA; d_gene: NA; CDR3aa: CASSSLDGLNYGYTF; CDR3nt: TGTGCCAGCAGCTCCCTGGACGGCCTTAACTATGGCTACACCTTC
v_gene: TRBV20-1; j_gene: TRBJ1-2; abundance: many; d_gene: NA; CDR3aa: CSASPSLIQGANYGYTF; CDR3nt: TGCAGTGCTAGTCCCAGCCTCATACAGGGAGCTAACTATGGCTACACCTTC
v_gene: TRBV6-1; j_gene: TRBJ2-2; abundance: NA; d_gene: TRBD2; CDR3aa: CASRPGLVGAGELFF; CDR3nt: TGTGCCAGCAGACCGGGACTAGTAGGGGCCGGGGAGCTGTTTTTT
v_gene: TRBV12-3/TRBV12-4; j_gene: TRBJ1-1; abundance: many; d_gene: NA; CDR3aa: CASSFVGTEAFF; CDR3nt: TGTGCCAGCAGTTTCGTCGGCACTGAAGCTTTCTTT
v_gene: TRBV29-1; j_gene: TRBJ1-1; abundance: many; d_gene: NA; CDR3aa: CSARLGNTEAFF; CDR3nt: TGCAGCGCCCGACTTGGGAACACTGAAGCTTTCTTT
v_gene: TRBV30; j_gene: TRBJ1-6; abundance: NA; d_gene: NA; CDR3aa: CAWSVIGDSPLHF; CDR3nt: TGTGCCTGGAGTGTTATAGGGGATTCACCCCTCCACTTT
v_gene: TRBV15; j_gene: TRBJ1-2; abundance: once; d_gene: NA; CDR3aa: CATSRDAGYGYTF; CDR3nt: TGTGCCACCAGCAGAGACGCGGGGTATGGCTACACCTTC
v_gene: TRBV11-2; j_gene: TRBJ2-5; abundance: NA; d_gene: TRBD1; CDR3aa: CTSSLGGTGTQYF; CDR3nt: TGTACCAGCAGCTTAGGGGGGACAGGGACCCAGTACTTC
v_gene: TRBV12-5; j_gene: TRBJ2-2; abundance: many; d_gene: NA; CDR3aa: CASGLIGTGELFF; CDR3nt: TGTGCTAGTGGTTTGATTGGCACCGGGGAGCTGTTTTTT
v_gene: TRBV12-3/TRBV12-4; j_gene: TRBJ1-1; abundance: many; d_gene: TRBD1; CDR3aa: CASSLALGQGLNTEAFF; CDR3nt: TGTGCCAGCAGTTTAGCGCTAGGACAGGGGTTGAACACTGAAGCTTTCTTT
v_gene: TRBV12-5; j_gene: TRBJ1-5; abundance: many; d_gene: NA; CDR3aa: CASGLDVPRGRQPQHF; CDR3nt: TGTGCTAGTGGTTTGGATGTTCCCAGGGGCCGACAGCCCCAGCATTTT
v_gene: TRBV20-1; j_gene: TRBJ2-5; abundance: many; d_gene: NA; CDR3aa: CSARTSDETQYF; CDR3nt: TGCAGTGCTAGGACCAGCGACGAGACCCAGTACTTC
v_gene: TRBV11-2; j_gene: TRBJ1-1; abundance: many; d_gene: TRBD1; CDR3aa: CASSQRTGGIMNTEAFF; CDR3nt: TGTGCCAGCAGCCAAAGGACAGGGGGGATCATGAACACTGAAGCTTTCTTT
v_gene: TRBV11-2; j_gene: TRBJ2-7; abundance: many; d_gene: TRBD2; CDR3aa: CASSLGLAGVPISEQYF; CDR3nt: TGTGCCAGCAGCTTAGGACTAGCGGGGGTCCCAATCAGCGAGCAGTACTTC
v_gene: TRBV5-1; j_gene: TRBJ1-1; abundance: NA; d_gene: TRBD1; CDR3aa: CASSFTGGAFTEAFF; CDR3nt: TGCGCCAGCAGCTTCACAGGGGGCGCATTCACTGAAGCTTTCTTT